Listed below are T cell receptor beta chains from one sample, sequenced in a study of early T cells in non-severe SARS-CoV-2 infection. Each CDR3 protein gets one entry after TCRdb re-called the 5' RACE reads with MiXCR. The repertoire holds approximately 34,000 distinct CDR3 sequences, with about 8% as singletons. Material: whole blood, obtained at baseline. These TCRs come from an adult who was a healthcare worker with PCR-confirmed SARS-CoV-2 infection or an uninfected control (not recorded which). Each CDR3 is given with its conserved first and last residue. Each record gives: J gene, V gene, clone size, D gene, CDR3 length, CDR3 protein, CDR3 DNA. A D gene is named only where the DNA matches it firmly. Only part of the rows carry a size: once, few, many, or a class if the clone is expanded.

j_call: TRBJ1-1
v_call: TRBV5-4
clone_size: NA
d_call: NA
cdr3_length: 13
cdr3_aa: CASSLATVAEAFF
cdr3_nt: TGTGCCAGCAGCTTGGCTACCGTCGCTGAAGCTTTCTTT

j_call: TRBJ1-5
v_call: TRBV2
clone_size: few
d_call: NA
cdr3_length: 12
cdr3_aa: CASSYEGQPQHF
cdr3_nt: TGTGCCAGCAGTTATGAAGGGCAGCCCCAGCATTTT

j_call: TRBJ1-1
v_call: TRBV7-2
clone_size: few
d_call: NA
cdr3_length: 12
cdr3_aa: CASSLTLGEAFF
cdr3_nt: TGTGCCAGCAGCTTAACTTTGGGTGAAGCTTTCTTT

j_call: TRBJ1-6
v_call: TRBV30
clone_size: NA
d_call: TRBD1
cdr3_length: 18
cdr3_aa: CAWSRGTGVSSYNSPLHF
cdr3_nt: TGTGCCTGGAGCCGGGGGACAGGTGTAAGCTCCTATAATTCACCCCTCCACTTT

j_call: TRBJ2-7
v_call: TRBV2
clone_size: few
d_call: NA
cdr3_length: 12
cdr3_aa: CATTDITYEQYF
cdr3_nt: TGTGCCACTACGGACATAACCTACGAGCAGTACTTC

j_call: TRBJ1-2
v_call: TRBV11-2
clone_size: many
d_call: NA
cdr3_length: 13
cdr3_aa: CASSRSQGDGYTF
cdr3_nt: TGTGCCAGCAGCCGTTCACAGGGAGACGGCTACACCTTC

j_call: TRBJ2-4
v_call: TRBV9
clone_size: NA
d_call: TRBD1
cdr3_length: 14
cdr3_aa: CASSPPDRENIQYF
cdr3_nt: TGTGCCAGCAGCCCCCCCGACAGGGAAAACATTCAGTACTTC

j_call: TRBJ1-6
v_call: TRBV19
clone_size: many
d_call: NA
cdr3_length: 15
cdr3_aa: CASSIVGGTDSPLHF
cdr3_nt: TGTGCCAGTAGTATCGTTGGGGGGACGGATTCACCCCTCCACTTT

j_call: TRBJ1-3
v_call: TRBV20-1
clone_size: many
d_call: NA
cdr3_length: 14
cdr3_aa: CSAGIGYSGNTIYF
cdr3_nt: TGCAGTGCTGGGATAGGATATTCTGGAAACACCATATATTTT

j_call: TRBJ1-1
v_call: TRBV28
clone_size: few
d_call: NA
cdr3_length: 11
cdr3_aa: CASSSMRGAFF
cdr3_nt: TGTGCCAGCAGTTCCATGCGAGGAGCTTTCTTT

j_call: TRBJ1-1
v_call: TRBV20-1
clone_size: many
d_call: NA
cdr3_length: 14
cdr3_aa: CSAHGTPLNTEAFF
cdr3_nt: TGCAGTGCTCACGGGACACCATTGAACACTGAAGCTTTCTTT

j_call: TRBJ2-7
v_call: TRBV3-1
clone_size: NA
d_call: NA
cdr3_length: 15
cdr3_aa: CASSPSGLLSYEQYF
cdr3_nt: TGTGCCAGCAGCCCAAGCGGGCTCCTCTCCTACGAGCAGTACTTC

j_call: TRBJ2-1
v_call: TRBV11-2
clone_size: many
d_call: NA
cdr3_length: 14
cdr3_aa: CASSFRPNDNEQFF
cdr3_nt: TGTGCCAGCAGCTTTCGTCCCAACGACAATGAGCAGTTCTTC

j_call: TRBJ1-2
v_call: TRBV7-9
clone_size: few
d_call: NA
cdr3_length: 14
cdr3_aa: CASSLEGANYGYTF
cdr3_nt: TGTGCCAGCAGCTTAGAGGGGGCTAACTATGGCTACACCTTC